What follows are 16 T cell receptor beta chains derived from one specimen sequenced in a study of molecular identifiers for immune sequencing clone quantification. MiXCR was run by TCRdb on the PCR reads, yielding one entry per CDR3 protein. The top ten hold about 0.8% of the sample, which has 400,000 to 600,000 distinct CDR3 sequences, 20% to 25% seen once. The sample comprised naive CD8+ T cells from blood, with Jurkat cell RNA spiked in. Sample subset: FACS-sorted CD8+CD4-CCR7+CD45RA+ naive T cells. These TCRs come from a human donor in good health. Some libraries in this study had Jurkat cell RNA spiked in.

This clonotype was found a few times. The chain combines TRBV12-3 or TRBV12-4 with TRBJ2-3; TRBD1 might be the D (5 bases). Trimming stripped 5 bases from V and 0 bases from J, with 9 bases between. The CDR3 runs to 14 residues. The CDR3 here is CASSRQTSTDTQYF. The CDR3 DNA follows: TGTGCCAGCAGTCGACAGACTAGCACAGATACGCAGTATTTT.

This clonotype was counted ten times or more. The chain combines TRBV30 with TRBJ2-1; no clear D gene. The ends were cut back, 0 bases at V and 7 bases at J, with 7 bases in the middle. The length of the CDR3 is 12 residues. Germline V gene sequence: CDR1 GTSNPN, CDR2 SVGIG (reference sequence). DNA of the CDR3: TGTGCCTGGAGTGTAATGGGGAATGAGCAGTTCTTC. Translated: CAWSVMGNEQFF.

This clonotype was observed at least ten times. The chain employs TRBV6-5 and TRBJ2-7; TRBD1 matches 9 bases. V lost 0 bases and J lost 5; bases outside the gene matches: 5. The CDR3 totals 15 residues. Germline loops: CDR1 MNHEY, CDR2 SVGAGI. The CDR3 DNA follows: TGTGCCAGCAGTTACTCCGGGACAGGGTCCGACGAGCAGTACTTC. Amino acids: CASSYSGTGSDEQYF.

This clonotype was found a few times. This chain connects TRBV6-6 to TRBJ2-5; 7 bases are shared with TRBD2. The CDR3 is made up of 15 amino acids. Germline lookup yields CDR1 MNHNY and CDR2 SVGAGI (reference sequence). The V gene end was trimmed by 6 bases and the J gene end by 4 bases; junction bases not matched to a gene: 11. In DNA form, the CDR3 reads TGTGCCAGCAGCCCTGGGAGGGGTGGAGGAGAGACCCAGTACTTC. This encodes CASSPGRGGGETQYF.

This clonotype was counted a few times. The V gene is TRBV6-1, the J gene TRBJ2-3; unclear D gene. V was shortened by 6 bases and J by 2 bases, with 15 bases between the two germline ends. Germline CDR1 MNHNS, CDR2 SASEGT. CDR3 length equals 15 residues. The DNA of the CDR3 is TGTGCCAGCAGCCCGGTTTCAGCAAACACAGATACGCAGTATTTT. It encodes CASSPVSANTDTQYF.

This clonotype came up a few times. The chain carries TRBV28 and TRBJ1-1; D is possibly TRBD1 (5 bases). The germline CDR1 and CDR2 sequences are MDHEN and SYDVKM. Deletions cut 5 bases from V and 2 bases from J, with 15 bases between. The CDR3 covers 15 residues. The CDR3 DNA sequence: TGTGCCAGCAGTCGACAGCAACAATTAAACACTGAAGCTTTCTTT. Protein: CASSRQQQLNTEAFF.

This clonotype appeared a few times. The chain uses TRBV27 and TRBJ2-1; perhaps TRBD1 as D (6 bases). Germline CDR1 is MNHEY and CDR2 is SMNVEV (reference sequence). The CDR3 consists of 16 residues. The V gene lost 5 bases and the J gene lost 2 bases, with 16 bases spanning the gap. The DNA for the CDR3 is TGTGCCAGCAGTGAAATCGGACAGCCTACCTACAATGAGCAGTTCTTC. Amino acids: CASSEIGQPTYNEQFF.

As to this clonotype: It may be a read error: a sequence one base away is much more abundant. The rearrangement uses TRBV6-2 or TRBV6-3 and TRBJ1-4; D unclear. The CDR3 loop spans 16 amino acids. Germline assignment: CDR1 MNHEY and CDR2 SVGEGT. CDR3 in DNA: TGTGCCAGCAGTTACGATCCGGACGGACCGAGGGAAAAACTGCTTTTT. Amino acids: CASSYDPDGPREKLLF.

The chain carries TRBV13 and TRBJ1-2; a possible D gene is TRBD1 (5 bases). V lost 6 bases to trimming and J lost 4 bases, with 15 bases between them. This CDR3 region has 14 residues. Germline lookup yields CDR1 PRHDT and CDR2 FYEKMQ (reference sequence). The CDR3 nucleotides read TGTGCCAGCAGAAGAAGCGCGGGGCCCTATGGCTACACCTTC. This codes for CASRRSAGPYGYTF.

The gene calls are TRBV4-1 and TRBJ2-2; TRBD2 matches 12 bases. Germline CDR1 is MGHRA and CDR2 is YSYEKL. V lost 2 bases to trimming and J lost 7 bases; unmatched junction nucleotides: 11. The CDR3 is made up of 18 amino acids. CDR3 sequence: CASSQPSSGGATFGELFF. In DNA, the CDR3 is TGCGCCAGCAGCCAACCATCTAGCGGGGGGGCCACTTTCGGGGAGCTGTTTTTT.

This rearrangement joins TRBV27 to TRBJ2-7, with D perhaps TRBD2 (5 bases). V lost 3 bases, J lost 6 bases, and 12 bases lay in between. This CDR3 region has 13 residues. CDR1 and CDR2 (germline): MNHEY, SMNVEV (reference sequence). CDR3: CASSFSTRSEQYF. The CDR3 DNA reads TGTGCCAGCAGTTTCTCAACTAGGAGCGAGCAGTACTTC.

On this clonotype: Since no conserved phenylalanine or tryptophan closes the CDR3, a read error is the likely cause. V usage is TRBV6-5 and J usage is TRBJ1-1; unclear D gene. V was shortened by 6 bases and J by 5 bases, with 7 bases between the two germline ends. The CDR3 contains 11 residues. The germline CDR1 and CDR2 sequences are MNHEY and SVGAGI. CDR3 bases: TGTGCCAGCAGCTCGGGGACTGAAGCTTTCATT. The encoded protein is CASSSGTEAFI.

This clonotype has just a few counts. The chain links TRBV10-1 to TRBJ1-4; D is perhaps TRBD1 (6 bases). Trimming stripped 7 bases from V and 5 bases from J, with 14 bases between. CDR3 size: 14 residues. The germline CDR1 and CDR2 sequences are WNHNN and SYGVQD (reference sequence). The CDR3 sequence: CASKQRQGNEKLFF. The CDR3 DNA follows: TGCGCCAGCAAACAGAGGCAGGGGAATGAAAAACTGTTTTTT.

This chain connects TRBV4-1 to TRBJ2-5, with D maybe TRBD1 (6 bases). Trimming left V 0 bases short and J 5 bases short, with 13 bases between. The CDR3 runs 15 residues. Per germline, CDR1 MGHRA and CDR2 YSYEKL. CDR3 protein: CASSQEGRGWETQYF. The CDR3 bases are TGCGCCAGCAGCCAAGAGGGCAGGGGATGGGAGACCCAGTACTTC.

The chain combines TRBV27 with TRBJ2-7, with 9 bases identical to TRBD2. Germline V gene sequence: CDR1 MNHEY, CDR2 SMNVEV (reference sequence). Trimming at V came to 3 bases and at J to 5 bases, leaving 17 bases not matched to a gene. The CDR3 length is 18 residues. The DNA for the CDR3 is TGTGCCAGCAGTTTTCTAAGGTCCCTTAGCGGGAGACTGGACGAGCAGTACTTC. Residues: CASSFLRSLSGRLDEQYF.

This clonotype was detected ten times or more. The chain employs TRBV7-9 and TRBJ1-1; no reliable D call. This CDR3 is built from 13 residues. The germline V gene encodes CDR1 SEHNR and CDR2 FQNEAQ (reference sequence). Deletions cut 10 bases from V and 2 bases from J, with 14 bases between. The CDR3: CAIMFGENTEAFF. The CDR3 coding sequence is TGTGCCATCATGTTCGGGGAAAACACTGAAGCTTTCTTT.